Following are 22 T cell receptor beta chains from one sample sequenced in a study of regulatory T cells. General study findings and limits: In CD3G-deficient patients, conventional CD4+ T cells were enriched for hydrophobic CDR3 residues at positions 6 and 7.

The PCR used 52 TRBV and 13 TRBJ primers. The protocol was immunoSEQ multiplex PCR, while the TCRdb copy is restricted to in-frame clones and leaves out a portion. The sample yields roughly 23,000 clones, about 88% seen once. Their antigens remain unidentified. Input material: conventional CD4+ T cells sorted from blood. The receptors were gathered from a child aged 10-17 years with CD3G deficiency.

The chain is built from TRBV5-1 and TRBJ2-3; possible D gene TRBD1, 6 bases. CDR1 SGHRS and CDR2 YFSETQ come from the germline V gene. V gave up 0 bases and J gave up 3 bases, with 14 bases separating them. The CDR3 extends over 16 amino acids. The DNA for the CDR3 is TGCGCCAGCAGCTTGGCCAGGTCAGGGGCGACAGATACGCAGTATTTT. It is translated as CASSLARSGATDTQYF.

This clone appeared a single time. V and J are TRBV5-1 and TRBJ1-2; TRBD1 agrees at 10 bases. This CDR3 is 14 amino acids long. Germline CDR1 is SGHRS and CDR2 is YFSETQ. V trimming: 1 base; J trimming: 6 bases; junction bases outside the gene matches: 3. The CDR3 spells CASSLRQGADGYTF. CDR3 nucleotides: TGCGCCAGCAGCTTGAGACAGGGGGCTGATGGCTACACCTTC.

V and J are TRBV6-1 and TRBJ2-3; 11 bases are shared with TRBD2. This CDR3 is 15 amino acids long. V lost 6 bases to trimming and J lost 3 bases; unmatched junction nucleotides: 5. CDR1 and CDR2 (germline): MNHNS, SASEGT. This CDR3 reads CASSLLAGVTDTQYF. The CDR3 DNA follows: TGTGCCAGCAGCCTACTAGCGGGAGTGACAGATACGCAGTATTTT.

This chain links TRBV6-1 with TRBJ2-7; unclear D gene. CDR1 and CDR2 from the germline V gene are MNHNS and SASEGT. V shed 8 bases and J shed 1 base, with 12 bases lying between them. CDR3 length: 13 amino acids. CDR3 amino acids: CASALLGSYEQYF. Here the CDR3 DNA reads TGTGCCAGCGCATTACTTGGGTCCTACGAGCAGTACTTC.

The gene calls are TRBV7-6 and TRBJ2-5; no clear D gene. The V end lost 1 base, the J end lost 3 bases, and 6 bases lay between the germline ends. Germline-derived CDR1 and CDR2 are SGHVS and FNYEAQ. The CDR3 contains 13 residues. CDR3 amino acids: CASSLVGEETQYF. DNA of the CDR3: TGTGCCAGCAGCTTAGTTGGGGAAGAGACCCAGTACTTC.

The rearrangement joins TRBV6-1 to TRBJ2-7; 7 bases fit TRBD2. V shed 0 bases and J 1 base; nucleotides not matched to a gene: 9. This CDR3 contains 17 residues. Germline V CDR1 and CDR2: MNHNS, SASEGT. Here the CDR3 reads CASSEARLADRSYEQYF. CDR3 DNA sequence: TGTGCCAGCAGTGAAGCGAGGCTAGCGGATCGGTCCTACGAGCAGTACTTC.

The chain carries TRBV6-1 and TRBJ1-2; maybe TRBD1 (6 bases). V was pared by 9 bases and J by 8 bases, with 19 bases between. CDR3 size: 13 residues. Germline V CDR1 and CDR2: MNHNS, SASEGT. CDR3 sequence (DNA): TGTGCCAGTTCTTTACGGGACAAGCCCGGCTACACCTTC. Encoded protein: CASSLRDKPGYTF.

The V and J genes are TRBV19 and TRBJ2-3; TRBD2 might be the D (5 bases). The CDR3 has 13 amino acids. Trimming pared 3 bases from V and 6 bases from J, leaving 10 bases between. CDR1 LNHDA and CDR2 SQIVND come from the germline V gene (reference sequence). In DNA, the CDR3 is TGTGCCAGTAGTATCCGGAGAGGGGATACGCAGTATTTT. As protein: CASSIRRGDTQYF.

The chain joins TRBV18 to TRBJ2-7, with D maybe TRBD2 (6 bases). Germline V gives CDR1 KGHSH, CDR2 LQKENI. V dropped 1 base and J dropped 3 bases, with 7 bases sitting between them. The CDR3 totals 13 residues. This CDR3 is CASSPRRGYEQYF. CDR3 DNA sequence: TGTGCCAGCTCACCACGGCGGGGCTACGAGCAGTACTTC.

This chain connects TRBV25-1 to TRBJ2-1; D is uncertain. Between the trimmed V and J ends, which lost 4 bases and 4 bases, there was a span of 2 bases. CDR3 size: 11 residues. Looked up from germline, CDR1 is MGHDK and CDR2 is SYGVNS. The CDR3: CASSVYNEQFF. The DNA of the CDR3 is TGTGCCAGCAGTGTATACAATGAGCAGTTCTTC.

The rearrangement uses TRBV5-1 and TRBJ2-1; 7 positions match TRBD2. Germline V lookup: CDR1 SGHRS, CDR2 YFSETQ. V lost 0 bases, J lost 9 bases, and 9 bases stayed unmatched. The CDR3 extends over 15 amino acids. The CDR3 spells CASSLEAGRGGEQFF. The CDR3 DNA reads as TGCGCCAGCAGCTTGGAAGCGGGAAGGGGTGGTGAGCAGTTCTTC.

The chain links TRBV5-1 to TRBJ2-2, with D perhaps matching TRBD2 (6 bases). The CDR3 covers 15 residues. The V gene lost 1 base and the J gene lost 0 bases, with 7 bases spanning the gap. The germline V gene encodes CDR1 SGHRS and CDR2 YFSETQ. The CDR3 DNA reads as TGCGCCAGCAGCTTGACGGGAGCGAACACCGGGGAGCTGTTTTTT. It translates to CASSLTGANTGELFF.

This clone has only a few counts. A read error may produce the germline difference seen at one junction end. V and J are TRBV28 and TRBJ2-1, with 12 bases that match TRBD2. CDR1 is MDHEN, CDR2 SYDVKM, per germline. The CDR3 runs to 17 residues. The CDR3 spells CASSLSSGRASHNEQFF. DNA for the CDR3: TGTGCCAGCAGTTTGTCTAGCGGGAGGGCCTCCCACAATGAGCAGTTCTTC.

CDR3 protein: CASSFRASGSSYNEQFF. In DNA form, the CDR3 reads TGTGCCAGCAGTTTTAGGGCTAGCGGGAGCTCCTACAATGAGCAGTTCTTC. The chain employs TRBV28 and TRBJ2-1, with 10 nucleotides matching TRBD2. Germline V gene sequence: CDR1 MDHEN, CDR2 SYDVKM. J lost 0 bases, V lost 3 bases, and 5 bases had no gene match. The CDR3 is made up of 17 amino acids. The variable domain in full, with the rest retrieved from reference TRBV28 and TRBJ2-1, is DVKVTQSSRYLVKRTGEKVFLECVQDMDHENMFWYRQDPGLGLRLIYFSYDVKMKEKGDIPEGYSVSREKKERFSLILESASTNQTSMYLCASSFRASGSSYNEQFFGPGTRLTVL.

This chain uses TRBV5-1 with TRBJ1-1, with a tentative D call TRBD1 (6 bases). CDR1 is SGHRS and CDR2 is YFSETQ in the germline V gene. There are 16 residues in the CDR3. The V and J ends lost 3 bases and 5 bases respectively, with 20 bases between them. The CDR3 spells CASSSGDTTLGTEAFF. CDR3 bases: TGCGCCAGCAGCTCCGGGGACACCACCTTGGGGACTGAAGCTTTCTTT.

The rearrangement uses TRBV7-8 and TRBJ2-3; 8 nucleotides agree with TRBD1. The CDR3 runs 17 residues. CDR1 is SGHVS, CDR2 FQNEAQ, per germline. Trimming cost V 5 bases and J 4 bases; bases outside gene matches: 14. The CDR3 protein is CASSTRQGSLTPDTQYF. CDR3 DNA sequence: TGTGCCAGCAGCACCCGACAGGGGTCACTCACCCCAGATACGCAGTATTTT.

In nucleotides, the CDR3 is TGTGCCAGCAGCTTAACAGGGGGCCTTAATGAGCAGTTCTTC. Its protein is CASSLTGGLNEQFF. The rearrangement uses TRBV7-9 and TRBJ2-1; the match to TRBD1 covers 9 bases. After removal of 2 bases from V and 7 bases from J, the junction contained 3 bases not matched to a gene. The germline gives CDR1 SEHNR, CDR2 FQNEAQ (reference sequence). The CDR3 consists of 14 residues.

This chain joins TRBV6-1 and TRBJ1-4, with 8 bases lining up with TRBD1. The CDR3 has 15 residues. Losses at the gene ends were 4 bases for V and 8 bases for J; bases not matched to a gene: 9. Germline values: CDR1 MNHNS, CDR2 SASEGT. This chain's CDR3 is CASSGGQGRGEKLFF. For the CDR3, the DNA is TGTGCCAGCAGTGGTGGACAGGGCCGCGGCGAAAAACTGTTTTTT.

The rearrangement uses TRBV5-1 and TRBJ1-1; D call uncertain. Trimming stripped 4 bases from V and 0 bases from J, with 16 bases between. The germline CDR1 and CDR2 sequences are SGHRS and YFSETQ. This CDR3 spans 16 amino acids. The CDR3 here is CASSPSFGSVNTEAFF. CDR3 coding DNA: TGCGCCAGCAGCCCCTCTTTTGGATCGGTGAACACTGAAGCTTTCTTT.

This clone was recorded only once. The chain employs TRBV6-1 and TRBJ2-7, with 7 bases fitting TRBD2. Germline V gene lookup returns CDR1 MNHNS and CDR2 SASEGT. With V trimmed by 0 bases and J by 7 bases, 15 bases remained unmatched. The CDR3 runs 17 residues. The CDR3 loop reads CASSEAAGWRGGKEQYF. DNA of the CDR3: TGTGCCAGCAGTGAAGCAGCGGGATGGCGGGGAGGGAAAGAGCAGTACTTC.

This chain uses TRBV28 with TRBJ1-2; a weak D match, TRBD1 (5 bases). Trimming cost V 6 bases and J 6 bases, with 14 bases left between them. The CDR3 runs to 13 residues. CDR1 MDHEN and CDR2 SYDVKM come from the germline V gene. Written as DNA, the CDR3 is TGTGCCAGCAGGGGGGAGCCCGAGCATGGCTACACCTTC. Its translation: CASRGEPEHGYTF.

This chain links TRBV7-3 with TRBJ1-2; the D gene is possibly TRBD1 (5 bases). The germline CDR1 and CDR2 sequences are SGHTA and FQGTGA. Trimming stripped 5 bases from V and 5 bases from J, with 27 bases between. This CDR3 spans 18 amino acids. This CDR3 is CASSPHLGTDLYYYGYTF. The DNA of the CDR3 is TGTGCCAGCAGCCCGCACCTAGGGACGGACCTATACTATTATGGCTACACCTTC. Supplemented by reference TRBV7-3 and TRBJ1-2, the full variable domain reads GAGVSQTPSNKVTEKGKYVELRCDPISGHTALYWYRQSLGQGPEFLIYFQGTGAADDSGLPNDRFFAVRPEGSVSTLKIQRTERGDSAVYLCASSPHLGTDLYYYGYTFGSGTRLTVV.